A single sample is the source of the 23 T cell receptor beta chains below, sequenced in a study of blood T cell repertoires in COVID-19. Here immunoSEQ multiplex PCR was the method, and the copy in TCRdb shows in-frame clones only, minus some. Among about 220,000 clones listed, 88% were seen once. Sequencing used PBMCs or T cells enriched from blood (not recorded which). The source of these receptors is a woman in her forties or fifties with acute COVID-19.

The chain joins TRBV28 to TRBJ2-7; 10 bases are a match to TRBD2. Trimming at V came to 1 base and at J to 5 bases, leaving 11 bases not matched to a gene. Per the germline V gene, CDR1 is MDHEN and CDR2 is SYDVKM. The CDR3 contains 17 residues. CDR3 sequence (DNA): TGTGCCAGCAGTTTATTTCGGCTAGCGGGAGAGGAAAACGAGCAGTACTTC. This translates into CASSLFRLAGEENEQYF.

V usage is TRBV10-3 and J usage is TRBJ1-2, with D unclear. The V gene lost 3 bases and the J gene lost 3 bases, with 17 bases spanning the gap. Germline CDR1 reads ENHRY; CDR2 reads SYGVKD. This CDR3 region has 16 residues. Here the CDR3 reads CAISERSGRSDYGYTF. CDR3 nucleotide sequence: TGTGCCATCAGTGAAAGGTCAGGTCGATCGGACTATGGCTACACCTTC.

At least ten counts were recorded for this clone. The CDR3 DNA reads TGCGCCAGCAGCTTGGCGACAGACGGGGAGCTGTTTTTT. Translated, it gives CASSLATDGELFF. This chain joins TRBV5-1 and TRBJ2-2; maybe TRBD1 (5 bases). With 0 bases removed from V and 7 bases from J, the gap between germline ends came to 7 bases. Per germline, CDR1 SGHRS and CDR2 YFSETQ. The CDR3 is 13 amino acids.

The CDR3 here is CASSWTGNGGYEQYF. The CDR3 coding sequence is TGTGCCAGCAGCTGGACAGGGAACGGGGGCTACGAGCAGTACTTC. This chain links TRBV5-5 with TRBJ2-7; 8 bases agree with TRBD1. The V gene end was trimmed by 3 bases and the J gene end by 3 bases; junction bases not matched to a gene: 8. This CDR3 region has 15 residues. The germline CDR1 and CDR2 sequences are SGHKS and YYEKEE (reference sequence). Full variable domain (remainder filled in from reference TRBV5-5 and TRBJ2-7): DAGVTQSPTHLIKTRGQQVTLRCSPISGHKSVSWYQQVLGQGPQFIFQYYEKEERGRGNFPDRFSARQFPNYSSELNVNALLLGDSALYLCASSWTGNGGYEQYFGPGTRLTVT.

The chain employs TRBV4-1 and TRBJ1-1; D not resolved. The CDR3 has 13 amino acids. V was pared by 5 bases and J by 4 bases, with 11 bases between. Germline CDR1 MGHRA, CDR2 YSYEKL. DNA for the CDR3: TGCGCCAGCAGCGCTCCCGCGGGCACTGAAGCTTTCTTT. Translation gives CASSAPAGTEAFF.

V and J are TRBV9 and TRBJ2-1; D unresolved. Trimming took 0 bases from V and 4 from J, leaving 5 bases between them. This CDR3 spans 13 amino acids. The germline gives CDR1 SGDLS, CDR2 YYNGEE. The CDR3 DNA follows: TGTGCCAGCAGCGTAGCCCTGTACAATGAGCAGTTCTTC. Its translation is CASSVALYNEQFF.

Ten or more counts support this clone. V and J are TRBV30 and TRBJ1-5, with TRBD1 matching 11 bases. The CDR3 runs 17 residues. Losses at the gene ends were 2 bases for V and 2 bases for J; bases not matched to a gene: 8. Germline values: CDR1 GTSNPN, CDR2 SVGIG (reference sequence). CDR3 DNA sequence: TGTGCCTGGAGTTCCGGACAGGGGGCCCTTGGCAATCAGCCCCAGCATTTT. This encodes CAWSSGQGALGNQPQHF.

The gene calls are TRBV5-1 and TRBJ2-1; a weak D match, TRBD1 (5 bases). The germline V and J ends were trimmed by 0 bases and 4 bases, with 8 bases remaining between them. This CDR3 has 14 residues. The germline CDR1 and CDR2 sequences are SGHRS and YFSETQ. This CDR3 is CASSLGQTYNEQFF. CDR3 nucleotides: TGCGCCAGCAGCTTGGGACAGACTTACAATGAGCAGTTCTTC. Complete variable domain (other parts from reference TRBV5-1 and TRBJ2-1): KAGVTQTPRYLIKTRGQQVTLSCSPISGHRSVSWYQQTPGQGLQFLFEYFSETQRNKGNFPGRFSGRQFSNSRSEMNVSTLELGDSALYLCASSLGQTYNEQFFGPGTRLTVL.

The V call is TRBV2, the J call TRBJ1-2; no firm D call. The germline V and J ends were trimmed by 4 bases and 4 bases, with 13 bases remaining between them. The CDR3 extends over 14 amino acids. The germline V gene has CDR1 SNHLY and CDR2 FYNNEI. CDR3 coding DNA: TGTGCCAGCAGTGGTTCCTCGGGAAGCTATGGCTACACCTTC. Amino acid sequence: CASSGSSGSYGYTF.

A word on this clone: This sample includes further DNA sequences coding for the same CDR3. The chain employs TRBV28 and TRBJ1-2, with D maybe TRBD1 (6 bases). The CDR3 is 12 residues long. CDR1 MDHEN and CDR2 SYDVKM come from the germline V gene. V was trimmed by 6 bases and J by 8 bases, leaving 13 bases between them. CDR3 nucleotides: TGTGCCAGCAGCTCACAGGGATTAGGCTACACCTTC. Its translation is CASSSQGLGYTF.

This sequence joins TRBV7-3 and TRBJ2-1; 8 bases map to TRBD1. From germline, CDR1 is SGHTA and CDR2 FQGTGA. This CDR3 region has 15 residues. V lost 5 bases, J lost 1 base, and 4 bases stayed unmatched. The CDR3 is CASSVQGGSYNEQFF. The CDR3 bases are TGTGCCAGCAGCGTACAGGGGGGTTCCTACAATGAGCAGTTCTTC.

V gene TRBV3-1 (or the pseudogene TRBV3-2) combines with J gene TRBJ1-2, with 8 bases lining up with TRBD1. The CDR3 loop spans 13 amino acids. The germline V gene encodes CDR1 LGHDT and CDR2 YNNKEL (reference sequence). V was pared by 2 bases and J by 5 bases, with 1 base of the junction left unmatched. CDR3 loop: CASSQQGAYGYTF. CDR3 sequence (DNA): TGTGCCAGCAGCCAACAGGGGGCGTATGGCTACACCTTC.

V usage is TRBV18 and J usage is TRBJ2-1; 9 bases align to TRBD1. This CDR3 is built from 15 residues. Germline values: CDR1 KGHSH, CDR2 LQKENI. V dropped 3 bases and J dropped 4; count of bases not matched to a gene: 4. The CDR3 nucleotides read TGTGCCAGCTCACCCGGGACAGGGAGTTACAATGAGCAGTTCTTC. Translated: CASSPGTGSYNEQFF.

DNA for the CDR3: TGTGCCAGCAGCTCCCTAGCGGGCACAAATGAGCAGTTCTTC. This gives the protein CASSSLAGTNEQFF. The gene calls are TRBV5-6 and TRBJ2-1, with 8 bases fitting TRBD2. Losses at the gene ends were 3 bases for V and 7 bases for J; bases not matched to a gene: 6. Germline values: CDR1 SGHDT, CDR2 YYEEEE. The length of the CDR3 is 14 residues.

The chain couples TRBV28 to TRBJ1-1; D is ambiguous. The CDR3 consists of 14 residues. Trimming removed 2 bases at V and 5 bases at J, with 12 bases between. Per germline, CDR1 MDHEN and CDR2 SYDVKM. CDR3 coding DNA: TGTGCCAGCAGTTTAGCCCGAGGTCGGACTGAAGCTTTCTTT. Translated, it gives CASSLARGRTEAFF.

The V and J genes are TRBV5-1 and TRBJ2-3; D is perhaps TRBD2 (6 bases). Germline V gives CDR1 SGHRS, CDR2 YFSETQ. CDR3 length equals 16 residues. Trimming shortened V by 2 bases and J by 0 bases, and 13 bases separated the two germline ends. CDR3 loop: CASSLEGGTSTDTQYF. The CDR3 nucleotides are TGCGCCAGCAGCTTAGAGGGCGGGACTAGCACAGATACGCAGTATTTT.

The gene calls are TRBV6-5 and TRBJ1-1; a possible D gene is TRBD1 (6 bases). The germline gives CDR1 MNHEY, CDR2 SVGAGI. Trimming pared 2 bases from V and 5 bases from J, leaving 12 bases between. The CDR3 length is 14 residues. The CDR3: CASSYHRARTEAFF. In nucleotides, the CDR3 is TGTGCCAGCAGTTACCACAGGGCGAGGACTGAAGCTTTCTTT.

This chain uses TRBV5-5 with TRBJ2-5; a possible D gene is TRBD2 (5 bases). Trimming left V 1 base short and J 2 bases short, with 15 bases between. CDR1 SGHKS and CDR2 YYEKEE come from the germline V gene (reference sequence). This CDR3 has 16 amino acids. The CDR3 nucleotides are TGTGCCAGCAGCTTGTATGGGGTAAGCGGTCAAGAGACCCAGTACTTC. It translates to CASSLYGVSGQETQYF.

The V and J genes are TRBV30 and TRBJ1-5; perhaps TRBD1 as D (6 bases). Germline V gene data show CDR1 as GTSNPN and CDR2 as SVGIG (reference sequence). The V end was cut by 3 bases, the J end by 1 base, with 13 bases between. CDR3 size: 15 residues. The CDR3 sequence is CAWRDQGTSNQPQHF. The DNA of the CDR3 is TGTGCCTGGAGGGACCAGGGGACAAGCAATCAGCCCCAGCATTTT.

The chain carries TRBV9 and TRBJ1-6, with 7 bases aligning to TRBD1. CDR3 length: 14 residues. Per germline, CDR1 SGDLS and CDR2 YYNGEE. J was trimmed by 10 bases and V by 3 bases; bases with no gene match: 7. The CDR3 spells CASSEGGQASPLHF. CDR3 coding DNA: TGTGCCAGCAGCGAGGGTGGACAGGCGTCACCCCTCCACTTT.

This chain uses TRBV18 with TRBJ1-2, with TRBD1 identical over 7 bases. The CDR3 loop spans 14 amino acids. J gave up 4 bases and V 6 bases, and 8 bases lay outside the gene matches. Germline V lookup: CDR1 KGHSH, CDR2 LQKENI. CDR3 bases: TGTGCCAGCTCCCGACAGGGAAGCCTCTATGGCTACACCTTC. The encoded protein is CASSRQGSLYGYTF.

The CDR3, as DNA: TGTGCCAGCAGCTCCGCTCGGACAGGGCGGACTGAAGCTTTCTTT. This codes for CASSSARTGRTEAFF. The J gene is TRBJ1-1, the V gene TRBV5-6, with 8 bases identical to TRBD1. V trimming: 3 bases; J trimming: 5 bases; junction bases outside the gene matches: 9. CDR1 and CDR2 (germline): SGHDT, YYEEEE. The CDR3 has 15 amino acids. The whole variable domain, remainder taken from reference TRBV5-6 and TRBJ1-1, is DAGVTQSPTHLIKTRGQQVTLRCSPKSGHDTVSWYQQALGQGPQFIFQYYEEEERQRGNFPDRFSGHQFPNYSSELNVNALLLGDSALYLCASSSARTGRTEAFFGQGTRLTVV.

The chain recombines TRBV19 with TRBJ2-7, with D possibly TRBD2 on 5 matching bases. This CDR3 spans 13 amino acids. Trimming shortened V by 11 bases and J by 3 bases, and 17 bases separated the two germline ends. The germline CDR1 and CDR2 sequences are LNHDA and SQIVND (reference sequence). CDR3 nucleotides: TGTGCCTCTCGGGGAGCGATGAACTACGAGCAGTACTTC. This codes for CASRGAMNYEQYF.